The TCR beta chain under discussion was sequenced for a study of blood T cell repertoires in COVID-19. Those enrolled in Seattle joined during active infection and were followed longitudinally afterward. Authors' data handling: Amplification with reference gene primers provided the estimates of nucleated cell counts. Sequenced by immunoSEQ multiplex PCR; TCRdb stores in-frame clones only, minus some. The DNA gave D and trimming, while V, J and clone size come from that table. In the table there are around 280,000 clones, under 90% of which are singletons. The sample consisted of peripheral blood. The origin of this receptor is a woman aged 25 to 39 with COVID-19, enrolled during active disease.

CDR3 nucleotides: TGCAGCGTTGAAGGGGGACTAGCGGGGCAAGAGACCCAGTACTTC. This codes for CSVEGGLAGQETQYF. The chain couples TRBV29-1 to TRBJ2-5; 13 bases align to TRBD2. This CDR3 region has 15 residues. After removal of 1 base from V and 2 bases from J, the junction contained 1 base not matched to a gene. CDR1 and CDR2 (germline): SQVTM, ANQGSEA.